These 9 T cell receptor beta chains came from one sample sequenced in a study of T cell responses to AZD1222 COVID-19 vaccine. The repertoire was sequenced with immunoSEQ multiplex PCR; TCRdb's copy has only in-frame clones and lacks some. The sample carries about 150,000 clones, roughly nine tenths recorded once. The sequencing used peripheral blood, collected after recovery from COVID-19. These receptors all stem from an adult who had recovered from COVID-19.

The chain joins TRBV28 to TRBJ2-7; weak D call: TRBD1 (6 bases). V lost 6 bases to trimming and J lost 5 bases, with 23 bases between them. The germline gives CDR1 MDHEN, CDR2 SYDVKM. The CDR3 runs to 16 residues. The CDR3 DNA is TGTGCCAGCAGCTCACCCGGGACATTTATAACCCACGAGCAGTACTTC. Translation: CASSSPGTFITHEQYF.

This chain links TRBV15 with TRBJ2-6; D remains unclear. CDR1 LNHNV and CDR2 YYDKDF come from the germline V gene (reference sequence). This CDR3 is 15 amino acids long. The V gene lost 1 base and the J gene lost 0 bases, with 4 bases spanning the gap. This CDR3 reads CATSRVGSGANVLTF. CDR3 nucleotide sequence: TGTGCCACCAGCAGAGTGGGCTCTGGGGCCAACGTCCTGACTTTC.

This clone was picked up a small number of times. The chain links TRBV2 to TRBJ1-1; unclear D gene. Looked up from germline, CDR1 is SNHLY and CDR2 is FYNNEI. The CDR3 sequence is 11 residues long. V dropped 11 bases and J dropped 1 base, with 8 bases sitting between them. The CDR3 here is CAEAGNTEAFF. The CDR3 nucleotides are TGTGCCGAAGCGGGGAACACTGAAGCTTTCTTT.

In this sample, this clone turned up once. The rearrangement links TRBV4-2 to TRBJ1-2; D remains ambiguous. This CDR3 has 14 residues. Germline V lookup: CDR1 LGHNA, CDR2 YNFKEQ. With 4 bases removed from V and 8 bases from J, the gap between germline ends came to 17 bases. The CDR3 is CASSPSGEVRGYTF. Written as DNA, the CDR3 is TGTGCCAGCAGCCCGAGCGGGGAGGTAAGGGGCTACACCTTC.

The chain joins TRBV9 to TRBJ1-1; D is possibly TRBD1 (6 bases). V dropped 0 bases and J dropped 3 bases, with 12 bases sitting between them. CDR1 and CDR2 (germline): SGDLS, YYNGEE. The CDR3 is 15 amino acids. The CDR3 coding sequence is TGTGCCAGCAGCGTAGATCAGGGGTCTGACACTGAAGCTTTCTTT. Protein sequence: CASSVDQGSDTEAFF. Together with reference TRBV9 and TRBJ1-1, the CDR3 gives the full variable domain: DSGVTQTPKHLITATGQRVTLRCSPRSGDLSVYWYQQSLDQGLQFLIQYYNGEERAKGNILERFSAQQFPDLHSELNLSSLELGDSALYFCASSVDQGSDTEAFFGQGTRLTVV.

Worth noting for this clone: One end of the junction varies from germline; a read error may be responsible. The rearrangement uses TRBV2 and TRBJ2-7; 8 nucleotides line up with TRBD1. Looked up from germline, CDR1 is SNHLY and CDR2 is FYNNEI. The CDR3 runs 12 residues. CDR3 sequence: CASSEDRGEQYF. The CDR3 bases are TGTGCCAGCAGCGAAGACAGGGGAGAGCAGTACTTC. Full variable domain (outside the CDR3, taken from reference TRBV2 and TRBJ2-7): EPEVTQTPSHQVTQMGQEVILRCVPISNHLYFYWYRQILGQKVEFLVSFYNNEISEKSEIFDDQFSVERPDGSNFTLKIRSTKLEDSAMYFCASSEDRGEQYFGPGTRLTVT.

This clone appeared once. The gene calls are TRBV7-2 and TRBJ1-1; the match to TRBD1 covers 7 bases. CDR1 SGHTA and CDR2 FQGNSA come from the germline V gene. The V segment lost 5 bases and the J segment 3 bases; nucleotides outside the gene matches: 12. The CDR3 consists of 16 residues. CDR3 residues: CASSPRQGAGYTEAFF. The CDR3 DNA follows: TGTGCCAGCAGCCCCAGACAGGGCGCGGGGTACACTGAAGCTTTCTTT.

This chain joins TRBV2 and TRBJ2-3, with D tentatively TRBD2 (6 bases). In germline, CDR1 is SNHLY, CDR2 FYNNEI. The V end was cut by 6 bases, the J end by 0 bases, with 13 bases between. This CDR3 is built from 15 residues. In DNA form, the CDR3 reads TGTGCCAGCAGCCTGCGGCTAGCGAGCACAGATACGCAGTATTTT. It specifies CASSLRLASTDTQYF.

The gene calls are TRBV28 and TRBJ1-4; no firm D call. The CDR3 sequence is 12 residues long. Germline V gives CDR1 MDHEN, CDR2 SYDVKM. V was cut by 6 bases and J by 3 bases, with 5 bases left in between. The CDR3 sequence is CASRDPNEKLFF. The CDR3, as DNA: TGTGCCAGCAGGGACCCTAATGAAAAACTGTTTTTT.